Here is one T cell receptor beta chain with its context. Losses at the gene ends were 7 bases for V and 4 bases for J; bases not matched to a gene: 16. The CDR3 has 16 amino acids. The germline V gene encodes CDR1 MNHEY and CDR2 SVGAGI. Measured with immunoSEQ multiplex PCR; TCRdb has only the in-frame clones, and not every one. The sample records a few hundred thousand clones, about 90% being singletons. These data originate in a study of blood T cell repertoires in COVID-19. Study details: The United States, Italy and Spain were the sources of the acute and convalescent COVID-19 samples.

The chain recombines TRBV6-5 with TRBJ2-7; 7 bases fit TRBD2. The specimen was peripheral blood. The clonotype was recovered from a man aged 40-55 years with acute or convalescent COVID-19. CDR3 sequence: CASTYGGAGGLYEQYF. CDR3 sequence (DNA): TGTGCCAGCACTTATGGAGGGGCCGGGGGGTTGTACGAGCAGTACTTC.